A selection of T cell receptor beta chains follows, all from one sample in a study of beta chain features in type 1 diabetes. Sequencing used immunoSEQ multiplex PCR; TCRdb keeps in-frame clones, though not all of them. The sample yields approximately 280,000 clones, about 15% seen once. The sample was naive CD4+ T cells from blood. Source of these receptors: a man younger than 30 with type 1 diabetes. Each CDR3 is given with its conserved first and last residue. Fields, in order: D gene, V gene, clone size, J gene, CDR3 protein, CDR3 DNA. The D gene is left open where the match is weak. Only part of the rows carry a size: once, few, many, or a class if the clone is expanded.

>NA|TRBV5-4|few|TRBJ2-7
CASSSSSYEQYF
TGTGCCAGCAGCTCTAGCTCCTACGAGCAGTACTTC
>TRBD2|TRBV2|few|TRBJ2-1
CASIRRLAGSYNEQFF
TGTGCCAGCATCAGAAGACTAGCGGGCTCCTACAATGAGCAGTTCTTC
>TRBD1|TRBV19|few|TRBJ2-7
CASSPQGQGYYEQYF
TGTGCCAGTAGTCCCCAGGGACAGGGGTACTACGAGCAGTACTTC
>TRBD1|TRBV11-2|once|TRBJ2-5
CASSLDSRTGGRETQYF
TGTGCCAGCAGCCTCGATTCCCGGACAGGGGGTAGGGAGACCCAGTACTTC
>TRBD2|TRBV5-4|NA|TRBJ2-2
CASSLVSGRAGTGELFF
TGTGCCAGCAGCTTGGTTAGCGGGAGGGCGGGCACCGGGGAGCTGTTTTTT
>NA|TRBV6-5|NA|TRBJ1-1
CASSYSAGVAAAFF
TGTGCCAGCAGTTACTCGGCGGGGGTCGCAGCAGCTTTCTTT
>TRBD2|TRBV13|NA|TRBJ2-3
CASSPYLRGAPDTQYF
TGTGCCAGCAGCCCCTACTTGCGGGGGGCCCCAGATACGCAGTATTTT
>NA|TRBV28|NA|TRBJ2-1
CASSSLTGLITTRFF
TGTGCCAGCAGTTCTCTGACCGGACTTATCACTACTCGGTTCTTC
>NA|TRBV28|few|TRBJ1-1
CASSSQGTEAFF
TGTGCCAGCAGTTCGCAGGGGACTGAAGCTTTCTTT
>NA|TRBV29-1|few|TRBJ2-5
CSVARRQTETQYF
TGCAGCGTCGCCAGGAGGCAGACGGAGACCCAGTACTTC
>NA|TRBV6-5|few|TRBJ1-2
CASSYRSPVLPYGYTF
TGTGCCAGCAGTTACCGTTCCCCCGTCCTCCCCTATGGCTACACCTTC
>TRBD2|TRBV7-9|few|TRBJ2-1
CASSFGTTNEQFF
TGTGCCAGCAGCTTCGGGACTACCAATGAGCAGTTCTTC
>TRBD1|TRBV6-5|NA|TRBJ2-5
CASSPGTGEWETQYF
TGTGCCAGCAGTCCCGGGACAGGGGAGTGGGAGACCCAGTACTTC
>TRBD2|TRBV4-3|NA|TRBJ2-2
CASSQGGGPNTGELFF
TGCGCCAGCAGCCAAGGCGGGGGACCGAACACCGGGGAGCTGTTTTTT
>NA|TRBV9|NA|TRBJ2-3
CASSAQLMRTDTQYF
TGTGCCAGCAGCGCCCAGTTAATGCGCACAGATACGCAGTATTTT
>NA|TRBV29-1|few|TRBJ1-4
CSVSGFDRNNEKLFF
TGCAGCGTTTCGGGATTCGACAGGAATAATGAAAAACTGTTTTTT
>NA|TRBV6-5|NA|TRBJ2-5
CASSPQVPQETQYF
TGTGCCAGCAGTCCCCAGGTACCCCAAGAGACCCAGTACTTC
>NA|TRBV19|NA|TRBJ2-2
CASSPQGAGELFF
TGTGCCAGTAGTCCACAGGGAGCCGGGGAGCTGTTTTTT
>NA|TRBV28|few|TRBJ2-7
CASSLPSGEQYF
TGTGCCAGCAGTTTACCCTCGGGCGAGCAGTACTTC
>NA|TRBV11-2|NA|TRBJ1-6
CASSRQDNSPLHF
TGTGCCAGCAGCCGACAGGATAATTCACCCCTCCACTTT
>NA|TRBV28|few|TRBJ2-5
CASSLAGSGAQYF
TGTGCCAGCAGTTTAGCCGGATCAGGGGCCCAGTACTTC
>NA|TRBV5-4|few|TRBJ2-5
CASSLPGAGAQETQYF
TGTGCCAGCAGCTTACCTGGGGCAGGGGCCCAAGAGACCCAGTACTTC
>TRBD2|TRBV4-1|NA|TRBJ2-5
CASSRLAGGIETQYF
TGCGCCAGCAGCCGGCTAGCGGGGGGGATAGAGACCCAGTACTTC
>TRBD1|TRBV11-2|NA|TRBJ1-2
CASSLAGGLGYTF
TGTGCCAGCAGCTTAGCAGGGGGCCTGGGCTACACCTTC
>NA|TRBV25-1|few|TRBJ2-7
CASRGHTSYEQYF
TGTGCCAGCAGAGGACATACTTCCTACGAGCAGTACTTC
>TRBD1|TRBV7-6|few|TRBJ2-5
CASSLTPGTGQETQYF
TGTGCCAGCAGCTTAACACCTGGGACAGGCCAAGAGACCCAGTACTTC
>NA|TRBV5-4|NA|TRBJ1-1
CASSLAGAGLMNTEAFF
TGTGCCAGCAGCTTGGCCGGTGCAGGCTTGATGAACACTGAAGCTTTCTTT
>TRBD2|TRBV5-4|NA|TRBJ2-7
CASSPIAGGSNEQYF
TGTGCCAGCAGCCCTATAGCGGGGGGGTCTAATGAGCAGTACTTC
>TRBD1|TRBV2|NA|TRBJ1-2
CASTGGQFYGYTF
TGTGCCAGCACAGGGGGGCAATTCTATGGCTACACCTTC
>NA|TRBV4-1|NA|TRBJ2-6
CASSQDRGLSSGANVLTF
TGCGCCAGCAGCCAAGACAGGGGTCTGAGCTCTGGGGCCAACGTCCTGACTTTC
>NA|TRBV7-2|few|TRBJ2-1
CASSPLLRSYNEQFF
TGTGCCAGCAGCCCTCTACTTCGCTCCTACAATGAGCAGTTCTTC
>TRBD1|TRBV18|NA|TRBJ2-5
CASSPRQGRETQYF
TGTGCCAGCTCACCACGACAGGGGCGGGAGACCCAGTACTTC
>TRBD1|TRBV7-2|few|TRBJ1-5
CASSLQGGDQPQHF
TGTGCCAGCAGCTTACAGGGGGGAGATCAGCCCCAGCATTTT
>TRBD2|TRBV7-9|NA|TRBJ2-1
CASSRAGLDDEQFF
TGTGCCAGCAGCAGAGCGGGACTAGATGATGAGCAGTTCTTC
>TRBD2|TRBV6-1|NA|TRBJ2-2
CASSENGRGIGELFF
TGTGCCAGCAGTGAGAACGGGAGGGGAATCGGGGAGCTGTTTTTT
>NA|TRBV18|few|TRBJ2-7
CASSPMTGVIDEQYF
TGTGCCAGCTCACCTATGACCGGGGTTATTGACGAGCAGTACTTC
>TRBD2|TRBV4-1|few|TRBJ2-2
CASSTTSPYTGELFF
TGCGCCAGCAGCACGACTAGCCCTTACACCGGGGAGCTGTTTTTT